Presented here are 23 T cell receptor beta chains from one specimen sequenced in a study of T-cell reconstitution after alpha-beta-depleted transplantation in children. Preparation of the TCRbeta library used unique molecular identifiers. TCRdb reprocessed the PCR reads via MiXCR and lists one record per CDR3 protein. The sample yields roughly 280,000 distinct CDR3 sequences, around a tenth seen once. The specimen was peripheral blood, collected 180 days after TCRalphabeta/CD19-depleted stem cell transplant. These receptor sequences come from a male patient between 2 and 15 years old who had a stem cell transplant for chronic granulomatous disease, so the T cells may come from the graft donor.

Many counts were recorded for this clonotype. V is TRBV4-2 and J is TRBJ1-1, with 8 bases matching TRBD1. From germline, CDR1 is LGHNA and CDR2 YNFKEQ. J was trimmed by 5 bases and V by 1 base; bases with no gene match: 6. CDR3 length equals 15 residues. DNA for the CDR3: TGTGCCAGCAGCCAAGTGGGGACAGGCGGTACTGAAGCTTTCTTT. Protein sequence: CASSQVGTGGTEAFF.

This clonotype was counted only a few times. An end of the junction differs from the germline gene, which may be a read error. The chain uses TRBV20-1 and TRBJ2-1; 14 bases map to TRBD2. The CDR3 totals 17 residues. Germline CDR1 DFQATT, CDR2 SNEGSKA (reference sequence). CDR3 amino acids: CCARGTSGGRSYNEQFF. DNA for the CDR3: TGCTGTGCTAGAGGGACTAGCGGGGGTCGCTCCTACAATGAGCAGTTCTTC.

This clonotype was recorded at least ten times. The rearrangement joins TRBV15 to TRBJ2-3; D unresolved. The V gene's germline CDR1 is LNHNV and CDR2 YYDKDF (reference sequence). V dropped 1 base and J dropped 4 bases, with 3 bases sitting between them. The CDR3 is made up of 12 amino acids. CDR3 DNA: TGTGCCACCAGCAGAGGTTCAGATACGCAGTATTTT. It codes for CATSRGSDTQYF.

This clonotype was seen repeatedly, ten times or more. The chain carries TRBV5-1 and TRBJ2-7; weak D call: TRBD1 (6 bases). V gave up 2 bases and J gave up 1 base, with 13 bases separating them. This CDR3 contains 15 residues. Germline assignment: CDR1 SGHRS and CDR2 YFSETQ. CDR3 region: CASSLADSPSYEQYF. CDR3 coding DNA: TGCGCCAGCAGCTTAGCGGACAGCCCTTCCTACGAGCAGTACTTC.

This clonotype was seen many times. The chain uses TRBV3-1 and TRBJ2-7; D call uncertain. The CDR3 is 12 amino acids. Trimming took 3 bases from V and 5 from J, leaving 8 bases between them. From germline, CDR1 is LGHDT and CDR2 YNNKEL (reference sequence). CDR3 region: CASSQAVHEQYF. Here the CDR3 DNA reads TGTGCCAGCAGCCAGGCGGTACACGAGCAGTACTTC.

The sample holds many counts of this clonotype. CDR3 sequence (DNA): TGCAGTGCGGCGGGCGGGTACGATGAGCAGTTCTTC. This gives the protein CSAAGGYDEQFF. The chain carries TRBV20-1 and TRBJ2-1; maybe TRBD2 (5 bases). The CDR3 covers 12 residues. The V and J ends lost 6 bases and 8 bases respectively, with 14 bases between them. Germline V gene data show CDR1 as DFQATT and CDR2 as SNEGSKA (reference sequence).

There are many counts of this clonotype. V and J are TRBV6-2 or TRBV6-3 and TRBJ2-7; D unclear. V lost 0 bases and J 2 bases, leaving 14 bases between the germline ends. This CDR3 contains 16 residues. The V gene's germline CDR1 is MNHEY and CDR2 SVGEGT. CDR3 region: CASSYSSRVATYEQYF. The CDR3 DNA sequence: TGTGCCAGCAGTTACTCGAGTAGGGTAGCAACCTACGAGCAGTACTTC.

Remarks on this clonotype: It may be a read error: a sequence one base away is much more abundant. The chain recombines TRBV11-2 with TRBJ2-1; D may be TRBD1 (5 bases). The CDR3 length is 15 residues. Trimming pared 5 bases from V and 0 bases from J, leaving 11 bases between. The V gene's germline CDR1 is SGHAT and CDR2 FQNNGV. CDR3 coding DNA: TGTGCCAGCAGCCCGACAGTGAGCTCCTACAATGAGCAGTTCTTC. It specifies CASSPTVSSYNEQFF.

The table lists this clonotype with many counts. The rearrangement uses TRBV7-9 and TRBJ2-7; the match to TRBD2 covers 14 bases. CDR1 SEHNR and CDR2 FQNEAQ come from the germline V gene (reference sequence). CDR3 size: 14 residues. V trimming: 4 bases; J trimming: 6 bases; junction bases outside the gene matches: 2. The CDR3 sequence is CASSSGLAGVEQYF. The CDR3, as DNA: TGTGCCAGCAGCTCGGGACTAGCGGGGGTCGAGCAGTACTTC.

This clonotype was detected ten times or more. The chain is built from TRBV6-1 and TRBJ1-5; unclear D gene. From germline, CDR1 is MNHNS and CDR2 SASEGT. The length of the CDR3 is 15 residues. Deletions cut 6 bases from V and 0 bases from J, with 12 bases between. The CDR3 protein is CASRVREYSNQPQHF. CDR3 DNA sequence: TGTGCCAGCAGAGTACGGGAATATAGCAATCAGCCCCAGCATTTT.

This clonotype was found many times. The chain joins TRBV6-1 to TRBJ2-5; D remains unclear. The germline V gene encodes CDR1 MNHNS and CDR2 SASEGT. V shed 6 bases and J shed 2 bases, with 10 bases lying between them. This CDR3 spans 13 amino acids. CDR3 sequence (DNA): TGTGCCAGCAGCTCGGTAGCACAAGAGACCCAGTACTTC. It specifies CASSSVAQETQYF.

This clonotype was seen at least ten times. CDR3 sequence reads: CASSPHPGERGGSSYNEQFF. The DNA for the CDR3 is TGTGCCAGCAGCCCCCACCCCGGGGAAAGGGGGGGCAGCTCCTACAATGAGCAGTTCTTC. This chain joins TRBV11-1 and TRBJ2-1; TRBD2 is a possible D gene (7 bases). Per germline, CDR1 SGHAT and CDR2 FQDESV (reference sequence). Trimming removed 5 bases from V and 0 bases from J, with 26 bases in between. The CDR3 is 20 residues long.

Many counts were recorded for this clonotype. This sequence joins TRBV5-6 and TRBJ1-2, with 8 bases fitting TRBD1. The trim removed 3 bases at V and 3 bases at J, leaving 7 bases unmatched. CDR3 size: 15 residues. Germline CDR1 is SGHDT and CDR2 is YYEEEE. CDR3 DNA sequence: TGTGCCAGCAGCTATTTGACAGGGGACTACTATGGCTACACCTTC. This translates into CASSYLTGDYYGYTF.

This clonotype was seen at least ten times. This chain links TRBV5-1 with TRBJ2-4; the D is unclear. The CDR3 is made up of 17 amino acids. Germline CDR1 SGHRS, CDR2 YFSETQ. V was pared by 0 bases and J by 0 bases, with 13 bases between. Here the CDR3 reads CASSLAGRNIAKNIQYF. CDR3 bases: TGCGCCAGCAGCTTGGCCGGGCGGAATATAGCCAAAAACATTCAGTACTTC.

At least ten counts were recorded for this clonotype. V usage is TRBV25-1 and J usage is TRBJ2-1, with unresolved D. The CDR3 totals 12 residues. Trimming shortened V by 6 bases and J by 4 bases, and 7 bases separated the two germline ends. Looked up from germline, CDR1 is MGHDK and CDR2 is SYGVNS. The CDR3 sequence is CASRKSYNEQFF. CDR3 bases: TGTGCCAGCAGGAAAAGTTACAATGAGCAGTTCTTC.

The table lists this clonotype with many counts. The chain employs TRBV20-1 and TRBJ2-2; D remains unclear. Trimming shortened V by 7 bases and J by 4 bases, and 10 bases separated the two germline ends. This CDR3 is built from 12 residues. Germline loops: CDR1 DFQATT, CDR2 SNEGSKA (reference sequence). The CDR3, as DNA: TGCAGTGTGGTACCGATCACCGGGGAGCTGTTTTTT. This sequence encodes CSVVPITGELFF.

In its sample, this clonotype was seen a few times. The CDR3 loop is CASSHLAGGPGNEQFF. DNA for the CDR3: TGTGCCAGCAGCCACCTAGCGGGGGGGCCCGGGAATGAGCAGTTCTTC. The chain couples TRBV4-2 to TRBJ2-1; 12 positions agree with TRBD2. The CDR3 length is 16 residues. Per the germline V gene, CDR1 is LGHNA and CDR2 is YNFKEQ. V was pared by 3 bases and J by 7 bases, with 7 bases of the junction left unmatched.

There are many counts of this clonotype. The chain is built from TRBV20-1 and TRBJ2-1; D unclear. V shed 6 bases and J shed 0 bases, with 12 bases lying between them. The CDR3 is 14 amino acids. The germline CDR1 and CDR2 sequences are DFQATT and SNEGSKA (reference sequence). The CDR3: CSAEQRDSYNEQFF. CDR3 sequence (DNA): TGCAGTGCAGAACAGAGAGACTCCTACAATGAGCAGTTCTTC.

The chain carries TRBV5-4 and TRBJ2-3; 12 bases agree with TRBD2. Per the germline V gene, CDR1 is SGHNT and CDR2 is YYREEE (reference sequence). Losses at the gene ends were 3 bases for V and 3 bases for J; bases not matched to a gene: 5. This CDR3 is built from 16 residues. CDR3 amino acids: CASSSPGTSGTDTQYF. In DNA form, the CDR3 reads TGTGCCAGCAGCTCTCCCGGGACTAGCGGGACAGATACGCAGTATTTT.

This clonotype was counted at least ten times. The chain has TRBV7-2 and TRBJ2-5; no definite D call. The CDR3 loop spans 12 amino acids. V gave up 2 bases and J gave up 4 bases, with 5 bases separating them. CDR1 and CDR2 (germline): SGHTA, FQGNSA. The CDR3, as DNA: TGTGCCAGCAGCTTACTGTCAGAGACCCAGTACTTC. It encodes CASSLLSETQYF.

This clonotype came up many times. This chain joins TRBV20-1 and TRBJ2-7; 8 nucleotides agree with TRBD2. This CDR3 has 13 residues. V lost 3 bases to trimming and J lost 1 base; unmatched junction nucleotides: 2. Germline V CDR1 and CDR2: DFQATT, SNEGSKA (reference sequence). CDR3 amino acids: CSASGRGSYEQYF. The CDR3 DNA follows: TGCAGTGCTAGCGGGAGGGGATCCTACGAGCAGTACTTC.

This clonotype was observed at least ten times. This chain uses TRBV9 with TRBJ2-1, with D perhaps matching TRBD2 (5 bases). Trimming took off 0 bases at V and 5 bases at J, with 6 bases between the two ends. CDR3 size: 13 residues. Germline CDR1 reads SGDLS; CDR2 reads YYNGEE. The CDR3 DNA reads TGTGCCAGCAGCGTAGTCGGGAACAATGAGCAGTTCTTC. Translating it yields CASSVVGNNEQFF.

This clonotype was found many times. This chain joins TRBV18 and TRBJ2-1, with TRBD2 matching over 7 bases. Germline V gene sequence: CDR1 KGHSH, CDR2 LQKENI. Trimming cost V 1 base and J 6 bases; bases outside gene matches: 12. The CDR3 consists of 17 residues. This CDR3 reads CASSPRFGAGVPNEQFF. Here the CDR3 DNA reads TGTGCCAGCTCACCACGGTTCGGGGCGGGAGTTCCCAATGAGCAGTTCTTC. The variable domain in full, with the rest retrieved from reference TRBV18 and TRBJ2-1, is NAGVMQNPRHLVRRRGQEARLRCSPMKGHSHVYWYRQLPEEGLKFMVYLQKENIIDESGMPKERFSAEFPKEGPSILRIQQVVRGDSAAYFCASSPRFGAGVPNEQFFGPGTRLTVL.